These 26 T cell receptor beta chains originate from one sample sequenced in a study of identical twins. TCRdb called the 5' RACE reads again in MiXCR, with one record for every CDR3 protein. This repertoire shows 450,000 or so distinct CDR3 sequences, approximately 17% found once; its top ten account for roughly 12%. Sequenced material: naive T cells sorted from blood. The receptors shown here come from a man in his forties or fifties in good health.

This chain's CDR3 is CASSLDGIGELFF. The CDR3, as DNA: TGTGCCAGCAGTTTAGACGGGATAGGGGAGCTGTTTTTT. The chain is built from TRBV12-3 or TRBV12-4 and TRBJ2-2; D may be TRBD2 (5 bases). The CDR3 has 13 residues. With 1 base removed from V and 8 bases from J, the gap between germline ends came to 8 bases.

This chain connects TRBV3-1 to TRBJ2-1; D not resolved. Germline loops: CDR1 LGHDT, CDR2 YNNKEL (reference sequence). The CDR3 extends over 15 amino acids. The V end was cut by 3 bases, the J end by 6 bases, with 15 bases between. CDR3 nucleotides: TGTGCCAGCAGCCAGAGGCGTCTCCTGGTCAATGAGCAGTTCTTC. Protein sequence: CASSQRRLLVNEQFF.

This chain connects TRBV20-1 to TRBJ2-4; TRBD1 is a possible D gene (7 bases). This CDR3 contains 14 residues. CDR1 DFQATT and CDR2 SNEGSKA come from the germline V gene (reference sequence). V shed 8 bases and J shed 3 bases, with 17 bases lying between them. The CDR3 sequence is CSPWGAGGKNIQYF. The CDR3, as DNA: TGCAGTCCTTGGGGGGCAGGGGGCAAAAACATTCAGTACTTC.

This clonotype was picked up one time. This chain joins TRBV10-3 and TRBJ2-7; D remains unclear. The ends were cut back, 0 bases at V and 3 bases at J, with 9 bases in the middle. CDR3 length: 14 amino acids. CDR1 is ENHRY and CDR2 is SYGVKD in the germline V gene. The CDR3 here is CAISESSSSYEQYF. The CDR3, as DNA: TGTGCCATCAGTGAGTCGAGCAGCAGCTACGAGCAGTACTTC.

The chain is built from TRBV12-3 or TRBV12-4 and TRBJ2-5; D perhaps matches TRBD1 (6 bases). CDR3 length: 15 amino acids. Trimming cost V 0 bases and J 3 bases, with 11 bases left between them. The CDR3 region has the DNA TGTGCCAGCAGTTTAGCCTGGACAGAGGAAGAGACCCAGTACTTC. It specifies CASSLAWTEEETQYF.

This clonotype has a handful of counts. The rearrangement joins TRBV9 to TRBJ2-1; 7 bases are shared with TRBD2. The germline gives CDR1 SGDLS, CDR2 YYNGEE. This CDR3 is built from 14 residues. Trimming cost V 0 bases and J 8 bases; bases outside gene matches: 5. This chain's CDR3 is CASSVVGGPDEQFF. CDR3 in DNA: TGTGCCAGCAGCGTAGTGGGAGGGCCCGATGAGCAGTTCTTC.

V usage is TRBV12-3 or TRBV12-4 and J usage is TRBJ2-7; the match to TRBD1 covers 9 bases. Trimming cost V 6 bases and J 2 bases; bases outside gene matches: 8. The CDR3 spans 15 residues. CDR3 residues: CASSLTDRGAYEQYF. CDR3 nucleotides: TGTGCCAGCAGCCTTACTGACAGGGGGGCCTACGAGCAGTACTTC.

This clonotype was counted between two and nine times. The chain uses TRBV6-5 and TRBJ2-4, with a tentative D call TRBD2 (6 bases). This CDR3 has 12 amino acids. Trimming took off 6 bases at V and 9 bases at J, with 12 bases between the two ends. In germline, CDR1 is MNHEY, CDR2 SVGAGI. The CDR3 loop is CASRGGTGIQYF. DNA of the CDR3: TGTGCCAGCAGGGGAGGAACAGGCATTCAGTACTTC.

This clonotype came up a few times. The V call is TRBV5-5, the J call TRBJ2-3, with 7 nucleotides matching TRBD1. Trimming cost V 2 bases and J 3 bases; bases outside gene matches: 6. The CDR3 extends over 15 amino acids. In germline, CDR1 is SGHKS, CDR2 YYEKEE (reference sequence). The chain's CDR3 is CASSLPTGMTDTQYF. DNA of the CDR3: TGTGCCAGCAGCTTACCGACAGGGATGACAGATACGCAGTATTTT.

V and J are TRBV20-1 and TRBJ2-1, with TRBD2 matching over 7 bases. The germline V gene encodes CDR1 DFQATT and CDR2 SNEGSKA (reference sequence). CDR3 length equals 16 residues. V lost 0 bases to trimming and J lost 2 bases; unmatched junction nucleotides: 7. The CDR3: CSARDGGGSTYNEQFF. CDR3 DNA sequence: TGCAGTGCTAGAGATGGAGGCGGGAGCACCTACAATGAGCAGTTCTTC.

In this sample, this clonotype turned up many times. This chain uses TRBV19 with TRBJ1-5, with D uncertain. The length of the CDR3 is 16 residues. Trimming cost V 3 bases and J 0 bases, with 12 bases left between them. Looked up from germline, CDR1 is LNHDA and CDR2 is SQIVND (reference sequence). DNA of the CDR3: TGTGCCAGTAGTATTCCCGCAAGAACTAGCAATCAGCCCCAGCATTTT. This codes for CASSIPARTSNQPQHF.

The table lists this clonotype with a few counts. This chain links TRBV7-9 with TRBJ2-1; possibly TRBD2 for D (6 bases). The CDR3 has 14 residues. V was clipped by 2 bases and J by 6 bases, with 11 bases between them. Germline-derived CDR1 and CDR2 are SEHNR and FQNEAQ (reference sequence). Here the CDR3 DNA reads TGTGCCAGCAGCTTATCCGCTAGCGTCAATGAGCAGTTCTTC. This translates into CASSLSASVNEQFF.

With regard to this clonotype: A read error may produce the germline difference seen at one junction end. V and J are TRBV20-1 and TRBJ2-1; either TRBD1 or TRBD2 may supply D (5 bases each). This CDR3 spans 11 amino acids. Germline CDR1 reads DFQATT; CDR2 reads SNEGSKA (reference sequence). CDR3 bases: TGCAGTGCTAGGGGGACGCGAGACATGCTCTTC. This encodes CSARGTRDMLF.

The CDR3 loop reads CASSHGTVADEKLFF. The CDR3, as DNA: TGTGCCAGCAGCCACGGGACTGTGGCGGATGAAAAACTGTTTTTT. The rearrangement links TRBV4-2 to TRBJ1-4; tentative D call: TRBD1 (5 bases). V was shortened by 3 bases and J by 6 bases, with 14 bases between the two germline ends. The CDR3 contains 15 residues. Germline V gene data show CDR1 as LGHNA and CDR2 as YNFKEQ.

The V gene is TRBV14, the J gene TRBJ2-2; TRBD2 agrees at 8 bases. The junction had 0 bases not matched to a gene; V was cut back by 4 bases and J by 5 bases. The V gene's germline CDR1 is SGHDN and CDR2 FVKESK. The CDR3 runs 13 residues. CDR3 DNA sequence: TGTGCCAGCAGCCGCGGGAGGACCGGGGAGCTGTTTTTT. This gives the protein CASSRGRTGELFF.

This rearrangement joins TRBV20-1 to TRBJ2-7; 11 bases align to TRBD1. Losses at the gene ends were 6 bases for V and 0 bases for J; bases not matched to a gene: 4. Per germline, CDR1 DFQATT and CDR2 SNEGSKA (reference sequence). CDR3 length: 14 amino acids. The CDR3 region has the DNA TGCAGTGCCACGGACAGGGGGCCCTCCTACGAGCAGTACTTC. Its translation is CSATDRGPSYEQYF.

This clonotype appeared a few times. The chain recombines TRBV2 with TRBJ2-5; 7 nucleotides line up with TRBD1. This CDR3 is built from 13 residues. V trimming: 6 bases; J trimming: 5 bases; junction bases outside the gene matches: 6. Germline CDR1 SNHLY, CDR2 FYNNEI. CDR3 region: CASRLGTAETQYF. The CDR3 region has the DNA TGTGCCAGCAGGTTAGGGACAGCGGAGACCCAGTACTTC.

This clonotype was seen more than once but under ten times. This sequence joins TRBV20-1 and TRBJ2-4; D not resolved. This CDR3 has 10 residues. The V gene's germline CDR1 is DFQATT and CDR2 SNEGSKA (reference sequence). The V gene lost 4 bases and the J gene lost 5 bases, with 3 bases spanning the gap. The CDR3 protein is CSAKENIQYF. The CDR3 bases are TGCAGTGCTAAAGAAAACATTCAGTACTTC.

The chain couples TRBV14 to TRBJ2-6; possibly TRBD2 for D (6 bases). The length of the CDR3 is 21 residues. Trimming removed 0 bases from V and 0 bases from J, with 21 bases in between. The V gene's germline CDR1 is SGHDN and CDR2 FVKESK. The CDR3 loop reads CASSQDFGFGLHNSGANVLTF. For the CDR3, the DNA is TGTGCCAGCAGCCAAGATTTTGGCTTCGGACTACACAACTCTGGGGCCAACGTCCTGACTTTC.

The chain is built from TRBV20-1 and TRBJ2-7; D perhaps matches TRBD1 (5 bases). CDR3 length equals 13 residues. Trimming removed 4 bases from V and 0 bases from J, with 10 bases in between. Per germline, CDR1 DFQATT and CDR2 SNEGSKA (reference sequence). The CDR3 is CSAKGHFSYEQYF. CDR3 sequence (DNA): TGCAGTGCTAAAGGACACTTCTCCTACGAGCAGTACTTC.

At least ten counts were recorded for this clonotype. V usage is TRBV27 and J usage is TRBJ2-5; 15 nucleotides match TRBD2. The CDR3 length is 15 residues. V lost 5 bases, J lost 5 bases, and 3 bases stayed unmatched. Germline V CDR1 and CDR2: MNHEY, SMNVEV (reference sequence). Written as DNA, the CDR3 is TGTGCCAGCAGTCCTGGGACTAGCGGGAGGGAGACCCAGTACTTC. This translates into CASSPGTSGRETQYF.

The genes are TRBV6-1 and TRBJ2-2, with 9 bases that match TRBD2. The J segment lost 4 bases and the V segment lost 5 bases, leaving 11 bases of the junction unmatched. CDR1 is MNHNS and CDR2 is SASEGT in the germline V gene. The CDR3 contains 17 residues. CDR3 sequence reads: CASSQTPAGGSTGELFF. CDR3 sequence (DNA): TGTGCCAGCAGTCAAACTCCAGCGGGAGGCAGCACCGGGGAGCTGTTTTTT.

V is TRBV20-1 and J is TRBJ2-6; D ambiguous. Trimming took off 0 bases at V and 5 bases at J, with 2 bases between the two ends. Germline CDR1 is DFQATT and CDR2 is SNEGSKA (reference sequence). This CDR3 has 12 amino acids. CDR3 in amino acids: CSARDRANVLTF. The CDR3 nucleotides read TGCAGTGCTAGAGATCGGGCCAACGTCCTGACTTTC.

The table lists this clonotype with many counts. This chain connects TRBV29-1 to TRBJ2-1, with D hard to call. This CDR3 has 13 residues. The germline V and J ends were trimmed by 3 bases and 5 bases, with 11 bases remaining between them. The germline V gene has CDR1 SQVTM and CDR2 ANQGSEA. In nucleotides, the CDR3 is TGCAGCGTTGATAAGCGAACCCACAATGAGCAGTTCTTC. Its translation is CSVDKRTHNEQFF.

DNA for the CDR3: TGTGCCAGCAGTTTATCTACAGGGGCCTACAATGAGCAGTTCTTC. Translating gives CASSLSTGAYNEQFF. The rearrangement joins TRBV27 to TRBJ2-1; 7 bases are a match to TRBD1. The germline V gene encodes CDR1 MNHEY and CDR2 SMNVEV (reference sequence). The CDR3 length is 15 residues. J gave up 2 bases and V 0 bases, and 1 base lay outside the gene matches.

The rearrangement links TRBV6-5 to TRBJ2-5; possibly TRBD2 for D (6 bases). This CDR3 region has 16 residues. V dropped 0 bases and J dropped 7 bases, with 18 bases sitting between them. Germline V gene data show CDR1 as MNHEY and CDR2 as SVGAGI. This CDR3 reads CASSYSLSGTPTTQYF. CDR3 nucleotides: TGTGCCAGCAGTTACTCGCTTAGCGGAACCCCTACGACCCAGTACTTC.